The 5 T cell receptor beta chains below were found in one sample sequenced in a study of blood T cell repertoires in COVID-19. Assay used: immunoSEQ multiplex PCR; TCRdb lists only in-frame clones, some missing. The sample has tens of thousands of clones; about 89% are singletons. The sample consisted of peripheral blood. Source of these receptors: a woman between 55 and 75 years old with acute or convalescent COVID-19.

The table lists this clone with a count of one. The chain couples TRBV30 to TRBJ2-7, with D perhaps matching TRBD1 (5 bases). Trimming shortened V by 0 bases and J by 3 bases, and 12 bases separated the two germline ends. There are 14 residues in the CDR3. Looked up from germline, CDR1 is GTSNPN and CDR2 is SVGIG (reference sequence). The CDR3 reads CAWSVVGADYEQYF. DNA for the CDR3: TGTGCCTGGAGTGTAGTTGGGGCCGACTACGAGCAGTACTTC.

V usage is TRBV7-2 and J usage is TRBJ2-1, with 8 bases aligning to TRBD1. This CDR3 has 16 residues. Germline-derived CDR1 and CDR2 are SGHTA and FQGNSA. The junction had 12 bases not matched to a gene; V was cut back by 7 bases and J by 4 bases. CDR3 sequence (DNA): TGTGCCAGCAACTGGGCCCGGACAGGGACGTACAATGAGCAGTTCTTC. Its translation is CASNWARTGTYNEQFF. Using reference TRBV7-2 and TRBJ2-1 for the parts outside the CDR3, the full variable domain is GAGVSQSPSNKVTEKGKDVELRCDPISGHTALYWYRQSLGQGLEFLIYFQGNSAPDKSGLPSDRFSAERTGGSVSTLTIQRTQQEDSAVYLCASNWARTGTYNEQFFGPGTRLTVL.

The V and J genes are TRBV28 and TRBJ1-3; no firm D call. The CDR3 sequence is 15 residues long. V was pared by 2 bases and J by 0 bases, with 8 bases between. Germline V gene lookup returns CDR1 MDHEN and CDR2 SYDVKM. In DNA, the CDR3 is TGTGCCAGCAGTTTAGACACAGCCTCTGGAAACACCATATATTTT. Translated, it gives CASSLDTASGNTIYF.

The chain joins TRBV29-1 to TRBJ2-1; 7 bases agree with TRBD2. With V trimmed by 3 bases and J by 4 bases, 3 bases remained unmatched. The CDR3 length is 13 residues. Germline CDR1 is SQVTM and CDR2 is ANQGSEA. The CDR3 loop reads CSVDEGGYNEQFF. In DNA form, the CDR3 reads TGCAGCGTTGACGAGGGAGGGTACAATGAGCAGTTCTTC.

V and J are TRBV9 and TRBJ1-6, with 9 bases matching TRBD1. Germline V gene data show CDR1 as SGDLS and CDR2 as YYNGEE. J lost 9 bases, V lost 0 bases, and 7 bases had no gene match. The CDR3 contains 16 residues. The CDR3 DNA is TGTGCCAGCAGCGTAGGCGCAGGGACAGGGCTTTCACCCCTCCACTTT. It translates to CASSVGAGTGLSPLHF.